Sequencing of this T cell receptor beta chain was carried out in a study of post-analysis software for immune sequencing data. Study-wide context: Clinical courses comprised relapsing-remitting, secondary progressive and progressive-relapsing multiple sclerosis.

This clonotype was observed a few times. Its target is unknown. Study-level findings and limits: Under F measure analysis, samples from one preparation batch co-clustered strongly. Significantly lower normalized Chao1 diversity was found in patients with multiple sclerosis relative to controls.

TCR beta cDNA libraries had unique molecular identifiers. T cells numbering about 0.85 to 11 million yielded cDNA molecules that totaled about 500,000. One entry per CDR3 protein, called by TCRdb with MiXCR from the PCR reads. The table has around 770,000 distinct CDR3 sequences, around 46% seen once. What was sequenced was blood. The sequence was obtained from a girl between 5 and 17 years old with multiple sclerosis.

DNA for the CDR3: TGCAGCGTACGGGGGACCAGCCTTGGTGAGCAGTTCTTC. Translating it yields CSVRGTSLGEQFF. The V and J genes are TRBV29-1 and TRBJ2-1; possibly TRBD2 for D (6 bases). The CDR3 length is 13 residues. V was pared by 6 bases and J by 9 bases, with 18 bases between. The V gene's germline CDR1 is SQVTM and CDR2 ANQGSEA.